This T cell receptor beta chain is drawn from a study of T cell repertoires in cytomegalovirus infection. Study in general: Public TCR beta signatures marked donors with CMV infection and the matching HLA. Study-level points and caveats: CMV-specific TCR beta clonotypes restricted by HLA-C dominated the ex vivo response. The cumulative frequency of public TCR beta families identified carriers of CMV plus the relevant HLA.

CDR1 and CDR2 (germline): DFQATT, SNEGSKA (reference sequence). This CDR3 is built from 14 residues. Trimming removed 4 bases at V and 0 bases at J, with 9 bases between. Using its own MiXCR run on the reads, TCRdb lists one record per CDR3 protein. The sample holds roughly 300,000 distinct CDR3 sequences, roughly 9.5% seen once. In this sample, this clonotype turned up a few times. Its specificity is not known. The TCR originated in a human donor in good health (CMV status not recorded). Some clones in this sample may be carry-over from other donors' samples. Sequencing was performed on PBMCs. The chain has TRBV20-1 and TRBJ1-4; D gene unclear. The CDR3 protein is CSAKDTATNEKLFF. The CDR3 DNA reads TGCAGTGCTAAAGACACTGCAACTAATGAAAAACTGTTTTTT.